The clone carrying this TCR beta chain has only a few counts. The antigen is unknown. The sample is drawn from a study of beta chain features in type 1 diabetes. V lost 3 bases and J lost 4; bases outside the gene matches: 10. The germline gives CDR1 LNHDA, CDR2 SQIVND (reference sequence). There are 16 residues in the CDR3. Sorting that relied on CD45RO/CCR7/CD25/CD127/CD95/CD27 yielded CD4+ naive, central memory, regulatory and stem cell-like memory cells. The sequenced template was cDNA made from the entire isolated RNA. The table came from immunoSEQ multiplex PCR; TCRdb's copy has only in-frame clones and leaves some out. The table records about 130,000 clones, just over 9% of them present only once. Study-level findings and limits: Type 1 diabetes patients showed fewer insertions and more deletions at VDJ junctions.

The chain is built from TRBV19 and TRBJ2-5; 8 bases fit TRBD1. The TCR comes from a man younger than 35 in good health. The source material was central memory CD4+ T cells from blood. CDR3 protein: CASSIRQGRFRETQYF. CDR3 nucleotides: TGTGCCAGTAGTATTAGACAGGGGCGATTTCGAGAGACCCAGTACTTC.